Listed below are T cell receptor beta chains from one sample, sequenced in a study of blood T cell repertoires in COVID-19. The protocol was immunoSEQ multiplex PCR, while the TCRdb copy is restricted to in-frame clones and leaves out a portion. The table includes 50,000 to 75,000 clones, roughly 80% detected once. The sequenced sample consisted of peripheral blood. The receptors here all came from a man aged 80 or over with active or convalescent COVID-19. CDR3s include the opening cysteine and the closing phenylalanine or tryptophan. The order of the fields is J gene, D gene, V gene, clone size, CDR3 DNA, CDR3 protein. The D gene is left open where the match is weak. Size values are once, few and many counts, or a class for expanded clones, and some rows have none.

>TRBJ2-1|NA|TRBV24-1|NA
TGTGCCACCAGTGATTTCAAGGGAGGCTACAATGAGCAGTTCTTC
CATSDFKGGYNEQFF
>TRBJ2-3|TRBD1|TRBV19|NA
TGTGCCAGTAGCCAAACCCGACAGGGGGCAGGAGATACGCAGTATTTT
CASSQTRQGAGDTQYF
>TRBJ1-3|NA|TRBV5-4|NA
TGTGCCAGCAGCTTGGATTACAGGACGGCTGGAAACACCATATATTTT
CASSLDYRTAGNTIYF
>TRBJ2-4|NA|TRBV3-1/TRBV3-2|NA
TGTGCCAGCAGCCAAGAACCCCCTCTAGCCCTAGCCAAAAACATTCAGTACTTC
CASSQEPPLALAKNIQYF
>TRBJ1-5|NA|TRBV20-1|once
TGCAGTGCTAGTCGGTCCAGGGCATCCTTCAATCAGCCCCAGCATTTT
CSASRSRASFNQPQHF
>TRBJ2-3|TRBD2|TRBV9|once
TGTGCCAGCAGCGTAGGGACTAGTAGCAGGGCAGATACGCAGTATTTT
CASSVGTSSRADTQYF
>TRBJ2-7|NA|TRBV27|NA
TGTGCCAGCAGTCACTCGACAGACCCCTACGAGCAGTACTTC
CASSHSTDPYEQYF
>TRBJ2-5|NA|TRBV27|NA
TGTGCCAGCAGTTGGGAGGGGGGCGAAGAGACCCAGTACTTC
CASSWEGGEETQYF
>TRBJ2-2|TRBD2|TRBV7-3|NA
TGTGCCAGCAGCTTAGACCTAGCGGGAGGGAACACCGGGGAGCTGTTTTTT
CASSLDLAGGNTGELFF
>TRBJ1-4|TRBD1|TRBV11-2|NA
TGTGCCAGCAGCTTATTACGCAGGGGGAATGAAAAACTGTTTTTT
CASSLLRRGNEKLFF
>TRBJ1-2|NA|TRBV9|NA
TGTGCCAGCAGCGTATCTGGAGGGAGTCTGAACTATGGCTACACCTTC
CASSVSGGSLNYGYTF
>TRBJ2-2|TRBD1|TRBV18|NA
TGTGCCAGCTCACCTCCGGGACAGGGGAACACCGGGGAGCTGTTTTTT
CASSPPGQGNTGELFF
>TRBJ2-3|NA|TRBV23-1|NA
TGCGCCAGCAGTCAATCCCAGGGGCGCACAGATACGCAGTATTTT
CASSQSQGRTDTQYF
>TRBJ1-1|TRBD1|TRBV19|NA
TGTGCCAGTAGTCGATGGACAGGGCCTGAAGCTTTCTTT
CASSRWTGPEAFF
>TRBJ1-5|TRBD1|TRBV6-2/TRBV6-3|NA
TGTGCCAGCAGTAGGACAGGAGGGTACCAGCCCCAGCATTTT
CASSRTGGYQPQHF
>TRBJ2-3|TRBD2|TRBV7-9|NA
TGTGCCAGCAGCTTGGAGCGGGGGCCAGATACGCAGTATTTT
CASSLERGPDTQYF
>TRBJ2-1|TRBD2|TRBV5-8|few
TGTGCCAGCAGCTTGGGGTTTTGGACTAGCGGGAGTTATGAGCAGTTCTTC
CASSLGFWTSGSYEQFF
>TRBJ1-5|TRBD1|TRBV19|NA
TGTGCCAGTAGTACAACGGGACAGGGGTTGGCCCAGCATTTT
CASSTTGQGLAQHF
>TRBJ2-1|TRBD2|TRBV3-1/TRBV3-2|NA
TGTGCCAGCAGCCAGGGACTAGCGGAGACCTACAATGAGCAGTTCTTC
CASSQGLAETYNEQFF
>TRBJ2-3|TRBD1|TRBV4-1|NA
TGCGCCAGCAGCCCGGACAGGCTGGGCACTACAGATACGCAGTATTTT
CASSPDRLGTTDTQYF
>TRBJ2-1|TRBD1|TRBV3-1/TRBV3-2|once
TGTGCCAGCAGCCAACCGGGACAGGTCAATGAGCAGTTCTTC
CASSQPGQVNEQFF
>TRBJ2-5|TRBD2|TRBV7-9|NA
TGTGCCAGCAGCTTAGTTCTACGGACTAGCGGAGAGACCCAGTACTTC
CASSLVLRTSGETQYF
>TRBJ1-5|TRBD1|TRBV19|NA
TGTGCCAGTAGTATAGATGGGGGCAGGGGGTACAATCAGCCCCAGCATTTT
CASSIDGGRGYNQPQHF
>TRBJ1-2|TRBD1|TRBV7-9|few
TGTGCCAGCAGCTTAGTGGGGACAGGAGTCAACTATGGCTACACCTTC
CASSLVGTGVNYGYTF
>TRBJ1-5|NA|TRBV5-8|many
TGTGCCAGCACCTCAGGGGTGCAGCCCCAGCATTTT
CASTSGVQPQHF
>TRBJ2-7|TRBD2|TRBV11-3|NA
TGTGCCAGCAGCTCGCCTACTAGCGGTTCGACCTCCTACGAGCAGTACTTC
CASSSPTSGSTSYEQYF
>TRBJ1-6|TRBD1|TRBV19|NA
TGTGCCAGTAGTACAGGGGGCGGAAATTCACCCCTCCACTTT
CASSTGGGNSPLHF
>TRBJ2-7|TRBD1|TRBV30|NA
TGTGCCTGGAGTGTGGGTCAGGGGGTGAAGGAGCAGTACTTC
CAWSVGQGVKEQYF
>TRBJ1-6|NA|TRBV3-1/TRBV3-2|NA
TGTGCCAGCAGCCGCCCGACAGGATATAATTCACCCCTCCACTTT
CASSRPTGYNSPLHF
>TRBJ1-2|NA|TRBV7-9|NA
TGTGCCAGCAGCTCGGACAAAGATGGCTACACCTTC
CASSSDKDGYTF
>TRBJ2-2|TRBD1|TRBV7-3|NA
TGTGCCAGCAGCTATACAGGGGATGGCACCGGGGAGCTGTTTTTT
CASSYTGDGTGELFF
>TRBJ1-2|TRBD1|TRBV11-2|NA
TGTGCCAGCAGCTCGACCCGGGACAGGGTGAGAGATGGCTACACCTTC
CASSSTRDRVRDGYTF
>TRBJ2-7|TRBD1|TRBV23-1|once
TGCGCCAGCAGTCAAAATCTCTTGGACAGGAATAACTACGAGCAGTACTTC
CASSQNLLDRNNYEQYF
>TRBJ1-3|NA|TRBV19|NA
TGTGCCAGTAGTATTACGGGAACGGGAAACACCATATATTTT
CASSITGTGNTIYF
>TRBJ2-1|NA|TRBV9|few
TGTGCCAGCAGCCCCAGGGGGGTTGACAATGAGCAGTTCTTC
CASSPRGVDNEQFF
>TRBJ2-3|NA|TRBV10-2|NA
TGCGCCAGCAGTCACAGGGGGGGCCCAGATACGCAGTATTTT
CASSHRGGPDTQYF
>TRBJ2-1|TRBD1|TRBV27|NA
TGTGCCAGCAGTTTATCGATTGGCGGGACAGGTCGGAATGAGCAGTTCTTC
CASSLSIGGTGRNEQFF
>TRBJ2-5|TRBD2|TRBV7-2|NA
TGTGCCAGCAGCTTAGGCCTAGCGGGGCCCTTTCAAGAGACCCAGTACTTC
CASSLGLAGPFQETQYF
>TRBJ2-1|TRBD2|TRBV5-1|few
TGCGCCAGCAGCAAAACTAGCGGGAGGTTCTTTGGGGACAATGAGCAGTTCTTC
CASSKTSGRFFGDNEQFF
>TRBJ1-2|NA|TRBV7-9|NA
TGTGCCAGCAGCTTAGATGGGGCGTATGGCTACACCTTC
CASSLDGAYGYTF
>TRBJ1-2|NA|TRBV7-3|NA
TGTGCCAGCAGCGCCTATCAGGGACTTGAGAACTATGGCTACACCTTC
CASSAYQGLENYGYTF